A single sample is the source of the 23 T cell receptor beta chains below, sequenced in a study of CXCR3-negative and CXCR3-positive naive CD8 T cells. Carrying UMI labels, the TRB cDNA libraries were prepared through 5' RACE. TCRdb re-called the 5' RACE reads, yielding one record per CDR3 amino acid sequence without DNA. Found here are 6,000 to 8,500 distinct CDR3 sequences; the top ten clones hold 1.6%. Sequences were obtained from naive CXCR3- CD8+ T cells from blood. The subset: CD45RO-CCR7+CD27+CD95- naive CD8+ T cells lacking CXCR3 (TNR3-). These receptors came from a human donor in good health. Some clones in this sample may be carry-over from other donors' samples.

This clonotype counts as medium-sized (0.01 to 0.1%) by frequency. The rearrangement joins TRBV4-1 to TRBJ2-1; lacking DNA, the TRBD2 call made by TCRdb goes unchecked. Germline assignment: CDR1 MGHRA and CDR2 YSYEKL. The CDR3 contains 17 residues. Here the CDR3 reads CASSQDKPTWGGNEQFF.

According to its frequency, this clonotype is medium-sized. CDR3 amino acids: CASTPGTATFANTGELFF. J is TRBJ2-2 and V is TRBV12-3 or TRBV12-4; TCRdb gives TRBD1 as the D gene, but with no DNA this cannot be confirmed. This CDR3 is built from 18 residues.

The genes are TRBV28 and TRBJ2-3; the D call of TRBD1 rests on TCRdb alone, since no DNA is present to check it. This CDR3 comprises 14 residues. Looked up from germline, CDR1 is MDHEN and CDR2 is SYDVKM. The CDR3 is CASSLGQFTDTQYF.

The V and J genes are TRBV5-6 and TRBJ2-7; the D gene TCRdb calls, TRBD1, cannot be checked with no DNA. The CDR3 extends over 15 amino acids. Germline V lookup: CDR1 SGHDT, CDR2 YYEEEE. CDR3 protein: CASSFWTGEREEQYF. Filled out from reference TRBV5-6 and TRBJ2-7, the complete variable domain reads DAGVTQSPTHLIKTRGQQVTLRCSPKSGHDTVSWYQQALGQGPQFIFQYYEEEERQRGNFPDRFSGHQFPNYSSELNVNALLLGDSALYLCASSFWTGEREEQYFGPGTRLTVT.

This chain's CDR3 is CASSLRDEPFEAFF. The chain links TRBV27 to TRBJ1-1. The CDR3 loop spans 14 amino acids. Germline-derived CDR1 and CDR2 are MNHEY and SMNVEV (reference sequence).

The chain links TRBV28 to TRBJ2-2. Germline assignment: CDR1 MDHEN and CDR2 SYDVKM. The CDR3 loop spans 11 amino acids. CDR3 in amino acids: CASVKSGELFF.

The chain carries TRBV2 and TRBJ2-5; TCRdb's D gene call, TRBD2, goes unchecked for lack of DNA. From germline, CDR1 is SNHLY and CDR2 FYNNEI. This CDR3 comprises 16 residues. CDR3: CASSEVPSGIQETQYF. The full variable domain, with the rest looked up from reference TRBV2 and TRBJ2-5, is EPEVTQTPSHQVTQMGQEVILRCVPISNHLYFYWYRQILGQKVEFLVSFYNNEISEKSEIFDDQFSVERPDGSNFTLKIRSTKLEDSAMYFCASSEVPSGIQETQYFGPGTRLLVL.

This CDR3 reads CASSQDKFSSGNTIYF. The chain recombines TRBV4-3 with TRBJ1-3. Germline V gene data show CDR1 as LGHNA and CDR2 as YSLEER. This CDR3 has 16 amino acids.

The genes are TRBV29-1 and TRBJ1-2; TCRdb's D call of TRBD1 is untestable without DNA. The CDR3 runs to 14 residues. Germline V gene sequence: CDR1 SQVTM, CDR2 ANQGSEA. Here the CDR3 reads CSVERGSKSYGYTF. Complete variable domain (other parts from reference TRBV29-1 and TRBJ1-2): SAVISQKPSRDICQRGTSLTIQCQVDSQVTMMFWYRQQPGQSLTLIATANQGSEATYESGFVIDKFPISRPNLTFSTLTVSNMSPEDSSIYLCSVERGSKSYGYTFGSGTRLTVV.

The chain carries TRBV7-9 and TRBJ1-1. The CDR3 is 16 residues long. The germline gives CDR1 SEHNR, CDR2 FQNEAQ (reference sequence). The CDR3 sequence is CASSLVVGGQNTEAFF.

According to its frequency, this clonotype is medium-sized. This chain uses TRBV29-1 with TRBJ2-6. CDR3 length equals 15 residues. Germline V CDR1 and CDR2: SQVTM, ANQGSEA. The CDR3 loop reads CSVGPEVSGANVLTF.

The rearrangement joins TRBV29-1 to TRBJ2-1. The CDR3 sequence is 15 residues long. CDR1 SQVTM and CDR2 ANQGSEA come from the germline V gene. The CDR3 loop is CSVQSGSDVYNEQFF.

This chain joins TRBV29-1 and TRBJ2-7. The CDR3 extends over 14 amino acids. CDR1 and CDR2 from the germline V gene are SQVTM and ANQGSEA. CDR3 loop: CSVESHRGSYEQYF.

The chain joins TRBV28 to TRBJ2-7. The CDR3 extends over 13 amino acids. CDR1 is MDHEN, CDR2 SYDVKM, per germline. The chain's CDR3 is CASRDRTSYEQYF.

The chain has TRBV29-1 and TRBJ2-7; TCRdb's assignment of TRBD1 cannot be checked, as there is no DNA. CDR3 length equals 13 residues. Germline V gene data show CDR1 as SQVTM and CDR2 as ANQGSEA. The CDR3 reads CSVVGTGVYEQYF.

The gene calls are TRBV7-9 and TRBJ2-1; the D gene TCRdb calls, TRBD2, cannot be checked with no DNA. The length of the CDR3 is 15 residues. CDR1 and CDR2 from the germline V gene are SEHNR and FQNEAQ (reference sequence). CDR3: CASSPTGGLEDEQFF.

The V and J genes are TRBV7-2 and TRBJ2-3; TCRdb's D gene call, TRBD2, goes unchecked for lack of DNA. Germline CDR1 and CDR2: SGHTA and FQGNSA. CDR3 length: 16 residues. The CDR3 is CASSLGLAGVSDTQYF.

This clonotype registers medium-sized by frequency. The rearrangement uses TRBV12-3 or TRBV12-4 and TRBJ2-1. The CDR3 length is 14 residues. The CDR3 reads CASSLGSHYNEQFF.

The CDR3 protein is CASSPSTGFDEQFF. J is TRBJ2-1 and V is TRBV18; TCRdb names TRBD1, which stays unverified in the absence of DNA. This CDR3 spans 14 amino acids. Per germline, CDR1 KGHSH and CDR2 LQKENI.

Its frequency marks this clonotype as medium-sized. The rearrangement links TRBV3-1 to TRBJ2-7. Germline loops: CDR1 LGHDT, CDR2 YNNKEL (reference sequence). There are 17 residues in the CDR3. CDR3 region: CASSQGKYTYVPYEQYF.

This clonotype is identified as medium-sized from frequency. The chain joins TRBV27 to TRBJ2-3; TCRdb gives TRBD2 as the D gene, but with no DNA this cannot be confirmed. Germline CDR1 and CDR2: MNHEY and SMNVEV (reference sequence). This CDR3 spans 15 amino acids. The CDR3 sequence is CASTLLGGEADTQYF.

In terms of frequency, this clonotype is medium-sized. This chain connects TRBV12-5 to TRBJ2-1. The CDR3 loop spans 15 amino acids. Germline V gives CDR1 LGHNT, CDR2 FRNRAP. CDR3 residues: CASGLAPNGYNEQFF.

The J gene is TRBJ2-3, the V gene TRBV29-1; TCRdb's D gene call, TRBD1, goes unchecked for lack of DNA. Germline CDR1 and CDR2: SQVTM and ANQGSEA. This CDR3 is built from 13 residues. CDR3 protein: CSVRGGFTDTQYF.